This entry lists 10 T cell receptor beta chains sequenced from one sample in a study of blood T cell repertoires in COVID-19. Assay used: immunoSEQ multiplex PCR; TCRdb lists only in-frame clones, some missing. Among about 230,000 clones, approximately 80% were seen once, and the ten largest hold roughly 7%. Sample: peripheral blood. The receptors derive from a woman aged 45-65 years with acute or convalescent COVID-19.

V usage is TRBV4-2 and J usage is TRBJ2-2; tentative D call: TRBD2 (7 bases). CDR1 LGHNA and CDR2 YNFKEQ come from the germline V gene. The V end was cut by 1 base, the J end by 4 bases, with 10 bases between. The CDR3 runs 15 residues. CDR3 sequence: CASSQVGGPTGELFF. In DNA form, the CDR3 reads TGTGCCAGCAGCCAAGTGGGGGGGCCCACCGGGGAGCTGTTTTTT.

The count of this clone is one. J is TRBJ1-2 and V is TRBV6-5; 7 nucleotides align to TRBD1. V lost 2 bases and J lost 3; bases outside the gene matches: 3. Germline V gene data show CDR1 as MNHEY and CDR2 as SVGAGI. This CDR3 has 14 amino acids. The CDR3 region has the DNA TGTGCCAGCAGTTACGCTACAGGGGACTATGGCTACACCTTC. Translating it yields CASSYATGDYGYTF.

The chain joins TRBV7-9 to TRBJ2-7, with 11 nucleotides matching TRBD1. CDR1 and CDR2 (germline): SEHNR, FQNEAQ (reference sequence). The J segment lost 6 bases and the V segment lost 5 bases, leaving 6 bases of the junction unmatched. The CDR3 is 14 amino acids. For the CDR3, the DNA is TGTGCCAGCAGCCCCCGGACAGGGGGCCCCGAGCAGTACTTC. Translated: CASSPRTGGPEQYF.

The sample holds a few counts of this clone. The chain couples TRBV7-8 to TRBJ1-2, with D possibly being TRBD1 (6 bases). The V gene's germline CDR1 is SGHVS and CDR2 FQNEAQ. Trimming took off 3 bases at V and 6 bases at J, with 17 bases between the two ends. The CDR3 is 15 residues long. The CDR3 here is CASSFLTGPGDGYTF. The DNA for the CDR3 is TGTGCCAGCAGCTTTTTGACAGGCCCAGGGGATGGCTACACCTTC.

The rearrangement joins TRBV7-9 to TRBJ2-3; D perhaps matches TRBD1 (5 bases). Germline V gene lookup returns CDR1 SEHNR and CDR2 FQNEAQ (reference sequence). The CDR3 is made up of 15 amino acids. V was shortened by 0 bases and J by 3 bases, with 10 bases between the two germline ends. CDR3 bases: TGTGCCAGCAGCTTAGCCAGGGTTGCGACAGATACGCAGTATTTT. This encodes CASSLARVATDTQYF.

The CDR3 loop reads CAWREKGRGTDTQYF. The CDR3 DNA is TGTGCCTGGAGGGAAAAAGGGAGGGGAACAGATACGCAGTATTTT. This chain links TRBV30 with TRBJ2-3, with TRBD2 matching 7 bases. V was clipped by 3 bases and J by 3 bases; unmatched bases: 9. Per germline, CDR1 GTSNPN and CDR2 SVGIG (reference sequence). The CDR3 consists of 15 residues.

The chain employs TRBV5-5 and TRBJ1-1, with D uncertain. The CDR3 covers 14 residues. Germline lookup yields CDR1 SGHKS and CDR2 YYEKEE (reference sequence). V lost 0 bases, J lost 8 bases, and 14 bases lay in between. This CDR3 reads CASSLAGLKGEAFF. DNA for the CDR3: TGTGCCAGCAGCTTGGCTGGACTAAAGGGCGAAGCTTTCTTT.

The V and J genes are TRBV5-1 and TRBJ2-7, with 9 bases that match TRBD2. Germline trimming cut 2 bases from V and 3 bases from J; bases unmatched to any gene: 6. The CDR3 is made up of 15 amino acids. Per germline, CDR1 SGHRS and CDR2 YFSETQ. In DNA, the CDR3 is TGCGCCAGCAGCTTCGGTAGCGGGGGATACTACGAGCAGTACTTC. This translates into CASSFGSGGYYEQYF.

In DNA, the CDR3 is TGTGCCACCAGTTTAAGCGGGAGCTCCTACGAGCAGTACTTC. Its protein product is CATSLSGSSYEQYF. The chain employs TRBV24-1 and TRBJ2-7, with 8 bases matching TRBD2. Germline lookup yields CDR1 KGHDR and CDR2 SFDVKD. Unmatched junction bases numbered 3, after V lost 6 bases and J lost 0 bases. The CDR3 has 14 amino acids.

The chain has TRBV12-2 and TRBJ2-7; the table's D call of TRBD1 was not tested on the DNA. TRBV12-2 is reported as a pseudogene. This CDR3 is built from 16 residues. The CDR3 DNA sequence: TGTGCAAGTCGCTTAGCGCTGGACAGGGGATCGTACGAGCAGTACTTC. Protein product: CASRLALDRGSYEQYF.